Each of the 4 T cell receptor beta chains below was sequenced from the same sample in a study of T-cell reconstitution after alpha-beta-depleted transplantation in children. Molecular barcoding with unique molecular identifiers was used for the TCRbeta library. TCRdb recomputed calls from the PCR reads with MiXCR, one row per CDR3 protein. The data show just over 200,000 distinct CDR3 sequences, with 7% to 9% seen just once and about 40% held by the top ten. The sample consisted of PBMCs, mostly from graft donor cells, taken 360 days after TCRalphabeta/CD19-depleted stem cell transplant. These receptors all come from a male patient between 2 and 10 years old who had a stem cell transplant for acute myeloid leukemia, so the T cells may come from the graft donor.

The chain recombines TRBV7-6 with TRBJ2-1, with 9 bases lining up with TRBD2. With 2 bases clipped from V and 0 bases from J, the junction kept 8 bases outside the gene matches. The germline CDR1 and CDR2 sequences are SGHVS and FNYEAQ. This CDR3 has 18 amino acids. The CDR3 loop is CASSLFAGGRGSYNEQFF. The DNA for the CDR3 is TGTGCCAGCAGCTTATTTGCGGGGGGGCGCGGCTCCTACAATGAGCAGTTCTTC.

There are a few counts of this clonotype. This chain links TRBV20-1 with TRBJ2-7; D is possibly TRBD1 (6 bases). This CDR3 has 14 amino acids. V dropped 5 bases and J dropped 3 bases, with 17 bases sitting between them. The V gene's germline CDR1 is DFQATT and CDR2 SNEGSKA (reference sequence). The CDR3 here is CSAVPGLGGYEQYF. The CDR3 region has the DNA TGCAGTGCTGTCCCGGGGTTAGGGGGCTACGAGCAGTACTTC.

This clonotype was detected only a few times. The chain joins TRBV6-1 to TRBJ2-7, with D maybe TRBD1 (6 bases). This CDR3 comprises 15 residues. V shed 3 bases and J shed 4 bases, with 16 bases lying between them. Germline CDR1 is MNHNS and CDR2 is SASEGT. The DNA for the CDR3 is TGTGCCAGCAGTGATCCCAGCAGGGGCACATACGAGCAGTACGTC. This translates into CASSDPSRGTYEQYV.

V is TRBV14 and J is TRBJ2-5; 7 bases fit TRBD2. CDR1 and CDR2 from the germline V gene are SGHDN and FVKESK. CDR3 length: 15 amino acids. V lost 1 base and J lost 7; bases outside the gene matches: 9. The CDR3 sequence: CASSQGMTSMGTQYF. The DNA of the CDR3 is TGTGCCAGCAGCCAAGGAATGACTAGCATGGGGACCCAGTACTTC.